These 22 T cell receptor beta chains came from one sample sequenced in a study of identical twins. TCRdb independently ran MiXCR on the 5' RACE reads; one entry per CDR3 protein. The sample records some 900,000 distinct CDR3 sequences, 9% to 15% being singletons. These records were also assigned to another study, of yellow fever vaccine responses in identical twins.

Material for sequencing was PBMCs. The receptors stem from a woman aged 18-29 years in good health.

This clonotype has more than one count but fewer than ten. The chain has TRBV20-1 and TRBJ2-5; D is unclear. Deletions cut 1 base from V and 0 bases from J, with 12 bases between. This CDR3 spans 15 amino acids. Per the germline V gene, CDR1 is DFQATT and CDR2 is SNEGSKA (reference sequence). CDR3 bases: TGCAGTGCTAGAGGTTGGTTAGGAAACCAAGAGACCCAGTACTTC. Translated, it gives CSARGWLGNQETQYF.

CDR3 sequence (DNA): TGTGCCAGTTTGAGCGGGGGACACAATGAGCAGTTCTTC. Translating gives CASLSGGHNEQFF. The rearrangement joins TRBV12-3 or TRBV12-4 to TRBJ2-1; 8 nucleotides line up with TRBD2. V shed 9 bases and J 5 bases; nucleotides not matched to a gene: 6. This CDR3 region has 13 residues.

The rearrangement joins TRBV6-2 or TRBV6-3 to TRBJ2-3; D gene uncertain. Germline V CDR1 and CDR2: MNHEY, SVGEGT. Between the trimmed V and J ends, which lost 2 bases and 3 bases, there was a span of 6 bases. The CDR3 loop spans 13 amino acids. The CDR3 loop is CASSYTVTDTQYF. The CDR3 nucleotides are TGTGCCAGCAGTTACACGGTTACAGATACGCAGTATTTT.

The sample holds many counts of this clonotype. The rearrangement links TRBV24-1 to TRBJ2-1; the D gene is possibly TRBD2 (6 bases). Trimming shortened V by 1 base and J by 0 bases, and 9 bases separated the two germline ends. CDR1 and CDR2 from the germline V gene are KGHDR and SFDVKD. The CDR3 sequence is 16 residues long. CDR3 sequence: CATSDFGSGSYNEQFF. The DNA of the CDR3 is TGTGCCACCAGTGATTTTGGTAGCGGCTCCTACAATGAGCAGTTCTTC.

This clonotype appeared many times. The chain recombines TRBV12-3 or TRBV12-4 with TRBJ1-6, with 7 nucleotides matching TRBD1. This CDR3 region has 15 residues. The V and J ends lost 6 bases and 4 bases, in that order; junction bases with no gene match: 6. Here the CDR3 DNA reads TGTGCCAGCAGGGAAAGGACAGGTTATAATTCACCCCTCCACTTT. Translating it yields CASRERTGYNSPLHF.

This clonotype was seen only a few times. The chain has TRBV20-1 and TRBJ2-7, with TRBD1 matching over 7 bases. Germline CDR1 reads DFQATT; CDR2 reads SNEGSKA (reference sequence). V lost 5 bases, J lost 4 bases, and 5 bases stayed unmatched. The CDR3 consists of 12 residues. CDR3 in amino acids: CSARGQTYEQYV. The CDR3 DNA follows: TGCAGTGCTCGGGGACAGACATACGAGCAGTACGTC.

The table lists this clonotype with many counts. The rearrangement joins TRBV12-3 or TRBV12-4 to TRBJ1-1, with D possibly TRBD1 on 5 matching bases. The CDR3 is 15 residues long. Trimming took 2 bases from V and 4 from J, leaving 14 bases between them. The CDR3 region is CASSLPGAGGTEAFF. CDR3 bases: TGTGCCAGCAGTTTACCCGGGGCTGGGGGCACTGAAGCTTTCTTT.

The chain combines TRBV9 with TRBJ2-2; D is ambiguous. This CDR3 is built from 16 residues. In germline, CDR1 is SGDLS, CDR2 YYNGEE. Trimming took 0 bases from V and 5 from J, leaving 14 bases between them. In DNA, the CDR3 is TGTGCCAGCAGCGTAGGAGTGTCGGCTGGTACCGGGGAGCTGTTTTTT. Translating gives CASSVGVSAGTGELFF.

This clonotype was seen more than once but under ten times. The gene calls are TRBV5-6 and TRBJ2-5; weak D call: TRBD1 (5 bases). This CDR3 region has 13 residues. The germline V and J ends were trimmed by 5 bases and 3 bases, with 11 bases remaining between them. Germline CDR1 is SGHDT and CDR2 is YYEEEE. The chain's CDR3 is CASSGASEETQYF. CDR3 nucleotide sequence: TGTGCCAGCAGTGGGGCATCAGAAGAGACCCAGTACTTC.

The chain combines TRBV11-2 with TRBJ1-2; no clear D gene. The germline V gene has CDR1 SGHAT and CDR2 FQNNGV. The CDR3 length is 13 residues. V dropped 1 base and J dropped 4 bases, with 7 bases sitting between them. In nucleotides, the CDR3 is TGTGCCAGCAGCTTAGGGGTGTTCTATGGCTACACCTTC. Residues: CASSLGVFYGYTF.

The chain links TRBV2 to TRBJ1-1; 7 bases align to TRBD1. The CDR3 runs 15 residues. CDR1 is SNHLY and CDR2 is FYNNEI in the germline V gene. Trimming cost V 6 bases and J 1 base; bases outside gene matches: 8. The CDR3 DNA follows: TGTGCCAGCAGCCCCGAGGGACAGAAGAACACTGAAGCTTTCTTT. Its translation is CASSPEGQKNTEAFF.

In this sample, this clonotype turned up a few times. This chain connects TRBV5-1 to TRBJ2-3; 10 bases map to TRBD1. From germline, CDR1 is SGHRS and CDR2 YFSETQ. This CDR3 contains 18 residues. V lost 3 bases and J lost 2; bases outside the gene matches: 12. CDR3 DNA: TGCGCCAGCAGCTCTCCTCTTAGGGACAGGGGTTACACAGATACGCAGTATTTT. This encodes CASSSPLRDRGYTDTQYF. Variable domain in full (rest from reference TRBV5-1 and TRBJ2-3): KAGVTQTPRYLIKTRGQQVTLSCSPISGHRSVSWYQQTPGQGLQFLFEYFSETQRNKGNFPGRFSGRQFSNSRSEMNVSTLELGDSALYLCASSSPLRDRGYTDTQYFGPGTRLTVL.

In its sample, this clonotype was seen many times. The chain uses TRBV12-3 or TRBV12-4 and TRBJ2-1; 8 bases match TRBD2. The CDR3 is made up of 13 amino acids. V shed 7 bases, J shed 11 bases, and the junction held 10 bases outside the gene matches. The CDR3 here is CASIPGGAGQQFF. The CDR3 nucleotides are TGTGCCAGCATCCCGGGGGGGGCGGGACAGCAGTTCTTC.

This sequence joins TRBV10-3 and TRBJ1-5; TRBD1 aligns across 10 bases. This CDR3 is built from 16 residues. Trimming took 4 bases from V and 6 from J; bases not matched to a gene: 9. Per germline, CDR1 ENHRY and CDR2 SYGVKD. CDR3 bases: TGTGCCATCAGTGCCGGGGACAGGGGCCTTCGTCAGCCCCAGCATTTT. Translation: CAISAGDRGLRQPQHF.

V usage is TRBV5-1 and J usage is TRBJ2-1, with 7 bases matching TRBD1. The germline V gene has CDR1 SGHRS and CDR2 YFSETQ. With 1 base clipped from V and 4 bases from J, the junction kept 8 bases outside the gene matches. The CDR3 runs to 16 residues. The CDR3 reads CASSLPTGELYNEQFF. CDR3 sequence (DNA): TGCGCCAGCAGCTTGCCCACAGGGGAACTATACAATGAGCAGTTCTTC.

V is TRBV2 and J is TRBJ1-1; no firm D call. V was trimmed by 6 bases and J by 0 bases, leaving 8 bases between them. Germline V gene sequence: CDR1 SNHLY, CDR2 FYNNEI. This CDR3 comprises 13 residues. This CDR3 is CASSGMMNTEAFF. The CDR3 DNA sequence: TGTGCCAGCAGCGGGATGATGAACACTGAAGCTTTCTTT.

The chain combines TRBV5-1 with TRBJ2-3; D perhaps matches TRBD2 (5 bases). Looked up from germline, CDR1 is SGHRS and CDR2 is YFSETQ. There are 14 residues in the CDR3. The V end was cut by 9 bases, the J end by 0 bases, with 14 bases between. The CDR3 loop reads CATKDGDSTDTQYF. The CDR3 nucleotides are TGCGCCACTAAGGACGGGGATAGCACAGATACGCAGTATTTT.

As DNA, the CDR3 is TGTGCCAGCAGCTCCGGGACAGCAACTTACGAGCAGTACGTC. Protein: CASSSGTATYEQYV. This chain connects TRBV13 to TRBJ2-7; 7 positions match TRBD1. J lost 4 bases, V lost 4 bases, and 7 bases had no gene match. The germline V gene encodes CDR1 PRHDT and CDR2 FYEKMQ (reference sequence). This CDR3 is built from 14 residues.

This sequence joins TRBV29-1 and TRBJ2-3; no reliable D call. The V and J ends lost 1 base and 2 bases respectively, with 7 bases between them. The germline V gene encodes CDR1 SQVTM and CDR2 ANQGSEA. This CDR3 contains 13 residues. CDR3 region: CSVEGPNTDTQYF. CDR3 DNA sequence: TGCAGCGTTGAAGGTCCGAACACAGATACGCAGTATTTT.

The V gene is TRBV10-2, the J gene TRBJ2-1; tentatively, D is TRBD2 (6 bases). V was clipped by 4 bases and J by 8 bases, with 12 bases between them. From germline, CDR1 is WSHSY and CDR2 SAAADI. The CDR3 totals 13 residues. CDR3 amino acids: CASSGPGVDEQFF. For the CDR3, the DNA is TGCGCCAGCAGTGGTCCGGGGGTGGATGAGCAGTTCTTC.

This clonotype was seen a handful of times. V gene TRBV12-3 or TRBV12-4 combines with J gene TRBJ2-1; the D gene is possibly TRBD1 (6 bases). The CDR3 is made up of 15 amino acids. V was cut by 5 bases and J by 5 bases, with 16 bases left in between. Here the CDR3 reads CASSLGQRMDNEQFF. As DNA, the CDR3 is TGTGCCAGCAGTCTGGGACAAAGAATGGACAATGAGCAGTTCTTC.

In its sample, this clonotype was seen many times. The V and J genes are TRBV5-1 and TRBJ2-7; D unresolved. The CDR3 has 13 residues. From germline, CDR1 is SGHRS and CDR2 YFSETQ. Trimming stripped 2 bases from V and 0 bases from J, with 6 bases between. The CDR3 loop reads CASSFGDSYEQYV. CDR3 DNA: TGCGCCAGCAGCTTTGGGGACTCCTACGAGCAGTACGTC.